This TCR beta chain was observed in a study of shared clonotypes between healthy human individuals. This clone was counted once. Germline V gene sequence: CDR1 LNHNV, CDR2 YYDKDF (reference sequence). Deletions cut 3 bases from V and 4 bases from J, with 15 bases between. The CDR3 consists of 15 residues. This table comes from immunoSEQ multiplex PCR, and its TCRdb copy is limited to in-frame clones, with some not included. The sample has approximately 1.5 million clones; about 98.5% are singletons. Sequenced: naive CD4+ T cells sorted from blood. Specified subset: CD45RA+ positively selected. V and J are TRBV15 and TRBJ1-2; perhaps TRBD1 as D (5 bases). This receptor was identified in a man in his thirties or forties in good health. The CDR3 sequence is CATSSVGQGIYGYTF. The CDR3 region has the DNA TGTGCCACCAGCAGCGTGGGGCAGGGCATCTATGGCTACACCTTC.